What follows are 18 T cell receptor beta chains derived from one specimen sequenced in a study of T cells in Graves' hyperthyroidism and ophthalmopathy. Amplification of TCR beta CDR3 regions used RNA as the template. During a first-round RT-PCR of the TCR CDR3, the HTBI primer set was used. TCRdb called the multiplex PCR reads again in MiXCR, with one record for every CDR3 protein. The repertoire holds around 400,000 distinct CDR3 sequences, with roughly an eighth as singletons. Sequencing input: blood. All receptors derive from a woman between 18 and 29 years old with Graves' hyperthyroidism.

This clonotype was counted ten times or more. V usage is TRBV30 and J usage is TRBJ2-3; 7 bases are shared with TRBD2. Germline V gene data show CDR1 as GTSNPN and CDR2 as SVGIG (reference sequence). J gave up 11 bases and V 0 bases, and 2 bases lay outside the gene matches. This CDR3 has 11 amino acids. This CDR3 reads CAWSVLAGQYF. The CDR3 DNA follows: TGTGCCTGGAGTGTGTTAGCGGGGCAGTATTTT.

The chain combines TRBV3-1 with TRBJ2-5, with D unresolved. Germline CDR1 is LGHDT and CDR2 is YNNKEL (reference sequence). V dropped 4 bases and J dropped 9 bases, with 12 bases sitting between them. This CDR3 is built from 12 residues. The CDR3 region is CASSPDSLAQYF. Here the CDR3 DNA reads TGTGCCAGCAGCCCCGACTCTTTAGCCCAGTACTTC.

The table lists this clonotype with many counts. This chain links TRBV6-1 with TRBJ1-2; 9 positions match TRBD1. The CDR3 covers 17 residues. CDR1 is MNHNS and CDR2 is SASEGT in the germline V gene. V was pared by 5 bases and J by 5 bases, with 15 bases of the junction left unmatched. CDR3 nucleotide sequence: TGTGCCAGCAGTTTTAGGGTGGGACAGGGATCTTTTTATGGCTACACCTTC. Amino acids: CASSFRVGQGSFYGYTF.

The genes are TRBV7-9 and TRBJ2-2, with D perhaps TRBD2 (6 bases). Germline V lookup: CDR1 SEHNR, CDR2 FQNEAQ (reference sequence). The CDR3 is 14 residues long. Between the trimmed V and J ends, which lost 3 bases and 7 bases, there was a span of 12 bases. The CDR3 is CASSLGDFSGELFF. CDR3 coding DNA: TGTGCCAGCAGCTTGGGGGACTTTAGCGGGGAGCTGTTTTTT.

The J gene is TRBJ2-7, the V gene TRBV6-1, with a possible D match to TRBD1 (6 bases). The CDR3 has 13 residues. V was cut by 1 base and J by 6 bases, with 10 bases left in between. Germline CDR1 is MNHNS and CDR2 is SASEGT. CDR3 nucleotides: TGTGCCAGCAGTGAAGAGCAGGGGTTCGAGCAGTACTTC. Translated: CASSEEQGFEQYF.

This clonotype was seen repeatedly, ten times or more. V is TRBV11-3 and J is TRBJ2-1; TRBD2 matches 12 bases. Germline V CDR1 and CDR2: SGHNT, YENEEA. The CDR3 covers 16 residues. V lost 5 bases to trimming and J lost 7 bases; unmatched junction nucleotides: 9. DNA for the CDR3: TGTGCCAGCAGCCTGTCTAGCGGGGGGGCCGGTAATGAGCAGTTCTTC. Its translation: CASSLSSGGAGNEQFF.

This clonotype has ten or more counts. J is TRBJ2-3 and V is TRBV3-1; tentatively, D is TRBD2 (5 bases). Per the germline V gene, CDR1 is LGHDT and CDR2 is YNNKEL (reference sequence). The CDR3 totals 16 residues. Trimming removed 0 bases from V and 3 bases from J, with 13 bases in between. The CDR3 protein is CASSQDRGVRTDTQYF. The CDR3 region has the DNA TGTGCCAGCAGCCAAGATCGGGGAGTAAGAACAGATACGCAGTATTTT.

V and J are TRBV15 and TRBJ2-3; D gene unclear. Germline-derived CDR1 and CDR2 are LNHNV and YYDKDF (reference sequence). There are 17 residues in the CDR3. Trimming removed 4 bases at V and 5 bases at J, with 22 bases between. CDR3 sequence (DNA): TGTGCCACCAGCACACGACACGGTAGTGTTGTATTAGATACGCAGTATTTT. Its protein product is CATSTRHGSVVLDTQYF.

Many counts were recorded for this clonotype. The chain is built from TRBV9 and TRBJ2-2; maybe TRBD1 (6 bases). This CDR3 is built from 14 residues. From germline, CDR1 is SGDLS and CDR2 YYNGEE. V was trimmed by 0 bases and J by 8 bases, leaving 11 bases between them. Here the CDR3 reads CASSVGSQGGELFF. The CDR3 region has the DNA TGTGCCAGCAGCGTAGGGTCCCAGGGGGGGGAGCTGTTTTTT.

This clonotype was found a few times. The rearrangement uses TRBV6-1 and TRBJ2-3, with 10 bases matching TRBD2. Germline V gives CDR1 MNHNS, CDR2 SASEGT. The V and J ends lost 6 bases and 3 bases, in that order; junction bases with no gene match: 12. The CDR3 has 17 amino acids. The CDR3 nucleotides are TGTGCCAGCAGGGGGGAGGCAGCGGGGGGGGGGACAGATACGCAGTATTTT. Translated, it gives CASRGEAAGGGTDTQYF.

This clonotype was recorded many times. The chain links TRBV30 to TRBJ2-7; no reliable D call. The germline V gene encodes CDR1 GTSNPN and CDR2 SVGIG (reference sequence). CDR3 length: 13 amino acids. Trimming removed 2 bases at V and 2 bases at J, with 10 bases between. CDR3 protein: CAWSSRRTYEQYF. For the CDR3, the DNA is TGTGCCTGGAGTTCCCGCCGCACCTACGAGCAGTACTTC.

J is TRBJ1-5 and V is TRBV5-8; maybe TRBD1 (6 bases). Germline loops: CDR1 SGHTS, CDR2 YDEGEE. Deletions cut 0 bases from V and 11 bases from J, with 12 bases between. This CDR3 is 13 amino acids long. DNA for the CDR3: TGTGCCAGCAGCTTGGAACAGGGCGGGGCCCAGCATTTT. Translating gives CASSLEQGGAQHF.

There are many counts of this clonotype. The chain couples TRBV6-1 to TRBJ1-5; possibly TRBD1 for D (6 bases). The germline V and J ends were trimmed by 5 bases and 5 bases, with 19 bases remaining between them. This CDR3 is built from 16 residues. CDR1 MNHNS and CDR2 SASEGT come from the germline V gene. As DNA, the CDR3 is TGTGCCAGCAGTCTACATGGGGGGAAGGGGGATCAGCCCCAGCATTTT. Translating it yields CASSLHGGKGDQPQHF.

This clonotype has ten or more counts. The chain joins TRBV2 to TRBJ2-1, with 7 positions matching TRBD2. This CDR3 region has 14 residues. CDR1 and CDR2 from the germline V gene are SNHLY and FYNNEI. The V segment lost 5 bases and the J segment 6 bases; nucleotides outside the gene matches: 7. The CDR3 sequence: CASSTSETINEQFF. CDR3 in DNA: TGTGCCAGCAGTACTAGCGAGACGATCAATGAGCAGTTCTTC.

The chain employs TRBV10-3 and TRBJ1-2, with TRBD1 matching over 9 bases. The germline V gene has CDR1 ENHRY and CDR2 SYGVKD. The CDR3 extends over 14 amino acids. With V trimmed by 4 bases and J by 4 bases, 4 bases remained unmatched. The CDR3 is CAISAKGQGYGYTF. CDR3 DNA: TGTGCCATCAGTGCAAAGGGACAGGGCTATGGCTACACCTTC.

This clonotype was recorded many times. This chain connects TRBV5-1 to TRBJ1-2, with D possibly TRBD1 on 5 matching bases. V dropped 1 base and J dropped 4 bases, with 11 bases sitting between them. The germline V gene has CDR1 SGHRS and CDR2 YFSETQ. The CDR3 contains 14 residues. The DNA for the CDR3 is TGCGCCAGCAGCTTGCAGGGCCCCGGCTATGGCTACACCTTC. Translation gives CASSLQGPGYGYTF.

This clonotype was found many times. Its ends do not fully match the called genes, so a read error is possible. J is TRBJ1-4 and V is TRBV29-1; TRBD1 might be the D (6 bases). The CDR3 consists of 12 residues. Germline CDR1 reads SQVTM; CDR2 reads ANQGSEA. DNA for the CDR3: TGCAGCGTCCGGGGGGCTAATCAAAAACTGTTTTTT. Translated, it gives CSVRGANQKLFF.

Many counts were recorded for this clonotype. This chain links TRBV18 with TRBJ1-4; maybe TRBD1 (5 bases). The germline CDR1 and CDR2 sequences are KGHSH and LQKENI. The CDR3 is 13 amino acids. V lost 6 bases to trimming and J lost 8 bases, with 13 bases between them. CDR3 DNA sequence: TGTGCCAGCTCCGGGGGGGTGAGCGAAAAACTGTTTTTT. Residues: CASSGGVSEKLFF. The full variable domain, completed using reference TRBV18 and TRBJ1-4, is NAGVMQNPRHLVRRRGQEARLRCSPMKGHSHVYWYRQLPEEGLKFMVYLQKENIIDESGMPKERFSAEFPKEGPSILRIQQVVRGDSAAYFCASSGGVSEKLFFGSGTQLSVL.